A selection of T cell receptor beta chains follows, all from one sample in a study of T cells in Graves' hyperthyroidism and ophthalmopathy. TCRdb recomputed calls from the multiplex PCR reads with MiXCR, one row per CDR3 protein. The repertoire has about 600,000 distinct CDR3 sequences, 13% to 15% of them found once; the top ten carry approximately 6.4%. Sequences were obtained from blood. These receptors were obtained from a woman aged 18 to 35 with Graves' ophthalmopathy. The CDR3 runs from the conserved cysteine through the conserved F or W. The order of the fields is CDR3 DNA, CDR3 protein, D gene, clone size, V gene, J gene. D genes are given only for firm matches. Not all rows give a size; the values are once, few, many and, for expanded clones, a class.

TGTGCCAGCAGTGTCGACCCACGCACTGAAGCTTTCTTT	CASSVDPRTEAFF	-	many	TRBV6-1	TRBJ1-1
TGCAGCGTTGAAGCACGCTCCTCGGCCGAGCAGTACTTC	CSVEARSSAEQYF	-	many	TRBV29-1	TRBJ2-7
TGTGCCAGCAGTTCCGGGAGCTGGTCGTTGGTCAATCAGCCCCAGCATTTT	CASSSGSWSLVNQPQHF	-	-	TRBV6-2/TRBV6-3	TRBJ1-5
TGTGCCAGCAGTTTATGGGGGGGCGACCAAGAGACCCAGTACTTC	CASSLWGGDQETQYF	-	many	TRBV28	TRBJ2-5
TGTGCCAGCAGCCAAGGCAACTGGGAACCTATCCCCCGACCCTACGAGCAGTACTTC	CASSQGNWEPIPRPYEQYF	-	many	TRBV3-1	TRBJ2-7
TGTGCCAGCAGTTTATCGAGGGGGGTTGGCTATGGCTACACCTTC	CASSLSRGVGYGYTF	-	many	TRBV27	TRBJ1-2
TGTGCCAGCAGTGACCGACAGTCTAGCACAGATACGCAGTATTTT	CASSDRQSSTDTQYF	-	few	TRBV6-1	TRBJ2-3
TGTGCCACCAGTGAGTACAGGGATGGCTACACCTTC	CATSEYRDGYTF	-	many	TRBV24-1	TRBJ1-2
TGTGCTAGTGGCCCCCAGCGGGAGGGCCGTCGATACAATGAGCAGTTCTTC	CASGPQREGRRYNEQFF	TRBD2	many	TRBV12-5	TRBJ2-1
TGTGCCAGCAGTTTTACGTATTATGGGACTAGCGGTCCCAGCTCCTACGAGCAGTACTTC	CASSFTYYGTSGPSSYEQYF	TRBD2	many	TRBV28	TRBJ2-7
TGCAGTGCCCCCAGCCCGACTAGCGGGGCCTACAATGAGCAGTTCTTC	CSAPSPTSGAYNEQFF	TRBD2	many	TRBV20-1	TRBJ2-1
TGTGCCAGCAGTTCCCGGACTAGCGGGAGATTGGGGTTGGACACCGTGGAGCTGTTTTTT	CASSSRTSGRLGLDTVELFF	TRBD2	once	TRBV6-9	TRBJ2-2
TGTGCCACCAGCAGAGAGACGGTATCGGCTGGCTACACCTTC	CATSRETVSAGYTF	-	-	TRBV15	TRBJ1-2
TGTGCCAGCAGCCAAGATGACAGTTCGCGGGGGGAGCAGTACTTC	CASSQDDSSRGEQYF	TRBD2	few	TRBV3-1	TRBJ2-7
TGTGCCAGCAGCCAGAGCGGGAGGCGAGGCTACGAGCAGTACTTC	CASSQSGRRGYEQYF	TRBD2	few	TRBV3-1	TRBJ2-7
TGCGCCAGCAGCCAAGATCGCAGGGACTACTATGGCTACACCTTC	CASSQDRRDYYGYTF	-	-	TRBV4-3	TRBJ1-2
TGTGCCAGCAGTTACTCCTGGCGGGAGAGATACAATGAGCAGTTCTTC	CASSYSWRERYNEQFF	TRBD2	many	TRBV6-5	TRBJ2-1
TGTGCCAGCAGTTTCCGGGGGTGGAGTACGCAGTATTTT	CASSFRGWSTQYF	-	many	TRBV12-3/TRBV12-4	TRBJ2-3
TGTGCCAGCGGTAGACAGGGCTCCTATGCAACTAATGAAAAACTGTTTTTT	CASGRQGSYATNEKLFF	TRBD1	-	TRBV6-2/TRBV6-3	TRBJ1-4
TGCAGTGCTAGGGGTTGGCGGATCTCCTACAATGAGCAGTTCTTC	CSARGWRISYNEQFF	-	-	TRBV20-1	TRBJ2-1
TGTGCCAGCAGCTTGTTCGGGGAGCAGTTCTTC	CASSLFGEQFF	-	-	TRBV5-8	TRBJ2-1
TGTGCCAGCAGCCCCCCTTTAGCGGGAGAGGGGGCCCGGGAGACCCAGTACTTC	CASSPPLAGEGARETQYF	TRBD2	-	TRBV7-9	TRBJ2-5
TGTGCCAGCAGCCCCCGGACTAGCGGGAGAAGAGAGACCCAGTACTTC	CASSPRTSGRRETQYF	TRBD2	many	TRBV7-9	TRBJ2-5
TGTGCCAGCGAAACAGCCGGAAACACCATATATTTT	CASETAGNTIYF	-	-	TRBV6-1	TRBJ1-3
TGTGCCAGCAGTGGCACTATCCTCGGCTACGAGCAGTACTTC	CASSGTILGYEQYF	-	few	TRBV9	TRBJ2-7
TGTGCCAGCAGTTACCCCCAAAGGCCCTACGAGCAGTACTTC	CASSYPQRPYEQYF	-	many	TRBV6-5	TRBJ2-7
TGTGCCAGCAGCTGGACTAGCGGATACGAGCAGTACTTC	CASSWTSGYEQYF	TRBD2	few	TRBV5-8	TRBJ2-7
TGTGCCAGCAGCTATGCGACAGGGGGCGGTCAGCCCCAGCATTTT	CASSYATGGGQPQHF	TRBD1	-	TRBV7-2	TRBJ1-5
TGTGCCAGCAGCCTAGCGGGAGGCTATAGCAATGAGCAGTTCTTC	CASSLAGGYSNEQFF	TRBD2	many	TRBV11-2	TRBJ2-1
TGTGCCACAGGGGGCATGGAGACCCAGTACTTC	CATGGMETQYF	TRBD1	many	TRBV12-3/TRBV12-4	TRBJ2-5
TGTGCCAGCAGCTCACCGGGACAGAGCCTCCTCGGGGCCAACGTCCTGACTTTC	CASSSPGQSLLGANVLTF	TRBD1	few	TRBV7-3	TRBJ2-6
TGTGCCAGCAGCGACTACAGGTTAGGAGAGGCAGATACGCAGTATTTT	CASSDYRLGEADTQYF	-	few	TRBV5-4	TRBJ2-3
TGCAGTGCTAGAGATAGGGTTGGGCGCAGGGTCGCAGGCGTGACCCAGTACTTC	CSARDRVGRRVAGVTQYF	-	many	TRBV20-1	TRBJ2-5
TGTGCCAGCAGCCCGGCTAGCGGGAGCATGAATGAGCAGTTCTTC	CASSPASGSMNEQFF	TRBD2	-	TRBV5-4	TRBJ2-1
TGTGCCAGCAGCTCCTTCACCGGGACCAACCCCTACGAGCAGTACTTC	CASSSFTGTNPYEQYF	-	many	TRBV7-9	TRBJ2-7
TGTGCCAGCAGCCCACAGGGATACTCCTATAATTCACCCCTCCACTTT	CASSPQGYSYNSPLHF	-	few	TRBV3-1	TRBJ1-6